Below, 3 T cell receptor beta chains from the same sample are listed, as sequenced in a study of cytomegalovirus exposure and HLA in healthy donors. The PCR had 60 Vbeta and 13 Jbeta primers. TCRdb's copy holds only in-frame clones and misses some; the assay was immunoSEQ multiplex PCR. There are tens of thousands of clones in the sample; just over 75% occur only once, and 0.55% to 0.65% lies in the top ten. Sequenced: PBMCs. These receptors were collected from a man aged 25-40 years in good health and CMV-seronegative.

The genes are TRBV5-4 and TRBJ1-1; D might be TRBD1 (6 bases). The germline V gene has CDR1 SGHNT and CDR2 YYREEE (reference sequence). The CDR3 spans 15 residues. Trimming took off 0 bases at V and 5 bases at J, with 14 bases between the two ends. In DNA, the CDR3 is TGTGCCAGCAGCTTGGGGGGGCGGGGAGGGACTGAAGCTTTCTTT. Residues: CASSLGGRGGTEAFF.

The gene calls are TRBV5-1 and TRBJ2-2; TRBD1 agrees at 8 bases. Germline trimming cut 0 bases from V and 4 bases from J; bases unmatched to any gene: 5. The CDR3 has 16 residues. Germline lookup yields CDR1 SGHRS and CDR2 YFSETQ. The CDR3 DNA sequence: TGCGCCAGCAGCTTGGTGCAGGGGGCGGGCACCGGGGAGCTGTTTTTT. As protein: CASSLVQGAGTGELFF.

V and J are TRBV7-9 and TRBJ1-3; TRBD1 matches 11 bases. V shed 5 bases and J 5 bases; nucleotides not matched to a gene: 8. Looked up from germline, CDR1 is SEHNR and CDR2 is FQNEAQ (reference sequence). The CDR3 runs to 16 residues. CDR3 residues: CASSPGQGVNRNTIYF. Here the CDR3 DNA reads TGTGCCAGCAGCCCGGGACAGGGGGTAAATCGAAACACCATATATTTT.